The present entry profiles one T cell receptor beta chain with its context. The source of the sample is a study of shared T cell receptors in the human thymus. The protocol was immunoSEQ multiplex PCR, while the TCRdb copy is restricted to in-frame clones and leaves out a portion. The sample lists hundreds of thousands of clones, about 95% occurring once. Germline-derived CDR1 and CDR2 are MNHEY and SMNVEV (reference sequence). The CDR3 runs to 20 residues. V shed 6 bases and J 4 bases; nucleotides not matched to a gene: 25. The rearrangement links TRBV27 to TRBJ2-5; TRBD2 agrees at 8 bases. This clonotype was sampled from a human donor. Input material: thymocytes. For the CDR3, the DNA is TGTGCCAGCAGATACACCAAGGGGTCGGGGGGAGCGGGAGTCGGAGAGACCCAGTACTTC. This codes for CASRYTKGSGGAGVGETQYF.